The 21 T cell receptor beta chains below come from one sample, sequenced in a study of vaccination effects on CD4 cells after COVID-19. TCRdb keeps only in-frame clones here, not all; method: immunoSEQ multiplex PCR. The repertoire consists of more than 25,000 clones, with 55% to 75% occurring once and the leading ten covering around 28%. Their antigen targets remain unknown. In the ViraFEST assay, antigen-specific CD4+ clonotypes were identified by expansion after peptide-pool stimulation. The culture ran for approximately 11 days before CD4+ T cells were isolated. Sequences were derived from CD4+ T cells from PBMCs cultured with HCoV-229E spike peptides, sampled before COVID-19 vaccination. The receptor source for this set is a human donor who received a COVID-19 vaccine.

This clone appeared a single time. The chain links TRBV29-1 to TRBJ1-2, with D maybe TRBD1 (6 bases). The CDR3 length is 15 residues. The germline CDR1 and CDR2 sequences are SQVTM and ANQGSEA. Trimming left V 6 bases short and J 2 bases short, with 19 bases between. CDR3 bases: TGCAGCGTGACCTATTGGGCCAGGGGAAACTATGGCTACACCTTC. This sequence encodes CSVTYWARGNYGYTF.

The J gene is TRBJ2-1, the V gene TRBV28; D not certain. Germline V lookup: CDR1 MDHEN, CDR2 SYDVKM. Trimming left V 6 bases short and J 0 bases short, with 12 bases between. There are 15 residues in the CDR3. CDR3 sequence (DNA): TGTGCCAGCAGACCGGCAGGCGACTCCTACAATGAGCAGTTCTTC. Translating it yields CASRPAGDSYNEQFF.

CDR3 loop: CASSLSEGRGYTF. CDR3 coding DNA: TGTGCCAGCAGCTTATCAGAGGGTCGAGGCTACACCTTC. The J gene is TRBJ1-2, the V gene TRBV7-9; D gene unclear. Germline CDR1 SEHNR, CDR2 FQNEAQ (reference sequence). There are 13 residues in the CDR3. V was clipped by 2 bases and J by 8 bases, with 12 bases between them.

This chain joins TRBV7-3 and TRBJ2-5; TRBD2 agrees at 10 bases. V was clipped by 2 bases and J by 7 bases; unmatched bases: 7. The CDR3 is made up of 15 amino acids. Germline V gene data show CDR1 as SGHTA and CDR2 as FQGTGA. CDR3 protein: CASSLESSGGGTQYF. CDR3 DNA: TGTGCCAGCAGCTTAGAGTCTAGCGGGGGAGGGACCCAGTACTTC.

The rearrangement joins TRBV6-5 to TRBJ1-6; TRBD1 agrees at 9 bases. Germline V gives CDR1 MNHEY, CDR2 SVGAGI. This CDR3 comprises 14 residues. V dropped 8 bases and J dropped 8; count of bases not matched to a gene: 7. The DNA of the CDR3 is TGTGCCAGCGGGCGGACAGGGGTGGATTCACCCCTCCACTTT. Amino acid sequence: CASGRTGVDSPLHF.

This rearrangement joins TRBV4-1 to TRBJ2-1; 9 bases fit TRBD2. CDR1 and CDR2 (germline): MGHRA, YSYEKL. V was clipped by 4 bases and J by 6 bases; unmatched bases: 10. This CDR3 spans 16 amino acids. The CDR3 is CASSLRGGGAPNEQFF. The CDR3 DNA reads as TGCGCCAGCAGCCTCAGGGGCGGGGGGGCCCCCAATGAGCAGTTCTTC.

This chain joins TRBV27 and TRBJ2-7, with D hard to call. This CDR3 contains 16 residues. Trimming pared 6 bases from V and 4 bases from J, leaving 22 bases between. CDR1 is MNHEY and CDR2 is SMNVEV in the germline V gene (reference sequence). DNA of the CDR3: TGTGCCAGCAGCCGGTTTAGCCCCGCGTCTGGTTACGAGCAGTACTTC. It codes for CASSRFSPASGYEQYF.

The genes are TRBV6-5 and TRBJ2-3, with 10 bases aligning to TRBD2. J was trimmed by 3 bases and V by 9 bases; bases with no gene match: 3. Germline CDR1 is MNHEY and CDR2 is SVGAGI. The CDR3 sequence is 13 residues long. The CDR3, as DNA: TGTGCCAGTACACTAGCGGGAACAGATACGCAGTATTTT. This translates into CASTLAGTDTQYF.

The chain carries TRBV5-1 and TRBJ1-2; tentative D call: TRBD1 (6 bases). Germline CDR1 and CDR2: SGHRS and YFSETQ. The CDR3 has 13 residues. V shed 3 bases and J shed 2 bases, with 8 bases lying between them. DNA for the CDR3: TGCGCCAGCAGCTCGGGACAAAACTATGGCTACACCTTC. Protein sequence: CASSSGQNYGYTF.

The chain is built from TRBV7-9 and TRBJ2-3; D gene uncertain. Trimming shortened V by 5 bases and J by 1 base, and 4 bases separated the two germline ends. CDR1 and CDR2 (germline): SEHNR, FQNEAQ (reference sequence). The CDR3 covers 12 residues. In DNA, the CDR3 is TGTGCCAGCAGCCGGGGCACAGATACGCAGTATTTT. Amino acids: CASSRGTDTQYF.

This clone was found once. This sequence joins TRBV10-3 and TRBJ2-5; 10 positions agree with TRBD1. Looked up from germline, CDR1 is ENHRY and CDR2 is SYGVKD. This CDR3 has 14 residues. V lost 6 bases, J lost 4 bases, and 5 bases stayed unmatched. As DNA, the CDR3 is TGTGCCATCAGCCTGACAGGGGGCGTAGAGACCCAGTACTTC. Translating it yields CAISLTGGVETQYF.

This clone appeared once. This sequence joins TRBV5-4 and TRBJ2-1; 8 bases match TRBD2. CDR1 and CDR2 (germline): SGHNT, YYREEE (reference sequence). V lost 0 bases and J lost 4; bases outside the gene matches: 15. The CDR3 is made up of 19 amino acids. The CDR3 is CASSLVTSATETLYNEQFF. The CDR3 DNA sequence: TGTGCCAGCAGCTTGGTGACTAGCGCAACCGAGACTTTATACAATGAGCAGTTCTTC.

The CDR3 nucleotides read TGTGCCAGCAGCTTTAACGGGGCCGGGTACCAAGAGACCCAGTACTTC. Translating it yields CASSFNGAGYQETQYF. J is TRBJ2-5 and V is TRBV11-1; tentatively, D is TRBD1 or TRBD2 (5 bases each). The V gene's germline CDR1 is SGHAT and CDR2 FQDESV (reference sequence). V was shortened by 3 bases and J by 0 bases, with 14 bases between the two germline ends. The CDR3 runs to 16 residues. Drawing the rest from reference TRBV11-1 and TRBJ2-5, the complete variable domain is EAEVAQSPRYKITEKSQAVAFWCDPISGHATLYWYRQILGQGPELLVQFQDESVVDDSQLPKDRFSAERLKGVDSTLKIQPAELGDSAMYLCASSFNGAGYQETQYFGPGTRLLVL.

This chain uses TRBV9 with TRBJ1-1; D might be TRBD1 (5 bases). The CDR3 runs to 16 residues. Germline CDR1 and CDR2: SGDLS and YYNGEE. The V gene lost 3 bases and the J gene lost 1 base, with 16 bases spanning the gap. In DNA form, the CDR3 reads TGTGCCAGCAGCGGGGGGGTTTTCGGATGGAACACTGAAGCTTTCTTT. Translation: CASSGGVFGWNTEAFF.

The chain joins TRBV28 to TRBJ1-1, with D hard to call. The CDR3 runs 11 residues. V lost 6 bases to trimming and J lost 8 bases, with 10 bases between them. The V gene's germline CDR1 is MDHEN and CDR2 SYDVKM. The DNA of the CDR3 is TGTGCCAGCAGATACGGACGGGAAGCTTTCTTT. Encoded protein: CASRYGREAFF. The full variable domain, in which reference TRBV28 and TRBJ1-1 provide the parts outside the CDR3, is DVKVTQSSRYLVKRTGEKVFLECVQDMDHENMFWYRQDPGLGLRLIYFSYDVKMKEKGDIPEGYSVSREKKERFSLILESASTNQTSMYLCASRYGREAFFGQGTRLTVV.

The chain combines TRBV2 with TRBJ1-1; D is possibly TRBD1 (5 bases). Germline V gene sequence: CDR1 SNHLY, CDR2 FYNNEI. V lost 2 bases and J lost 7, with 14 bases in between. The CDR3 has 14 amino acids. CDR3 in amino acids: CASSEFSGVGEAFF. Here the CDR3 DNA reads TGTGCCAGCAGTGAATTCTCGGGGGTGGGTGAAGCTTTCTTT.

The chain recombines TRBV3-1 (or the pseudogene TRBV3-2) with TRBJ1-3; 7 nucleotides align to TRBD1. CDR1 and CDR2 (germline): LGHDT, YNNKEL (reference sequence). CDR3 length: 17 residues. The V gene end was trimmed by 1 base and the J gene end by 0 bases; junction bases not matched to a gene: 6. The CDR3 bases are TGTGCCAGCAGCCAAGCATGGGAGGGGGCCTCTGGAAACACCATATATTTT. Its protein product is CASSQAWEGASGNTIYF.

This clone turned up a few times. The CDR3 region is CASSLMGQGNQETQYF. Here the CDR3 DNA reads TGTGCCAGCTCACTAATGGGACAGGGAAACCAAGAGACCCAGTACTTC. This chain joins TRBV18 and TRBJ2-5, with TRBD1 matching 9 bases. After removal of 4 bases from V and 0 bases from J, the junction contained 6 bases not matched to a gene. This CDR3 region has 16 residues. Germline CDR1 and CDR2: KGHSH and LQKENI.

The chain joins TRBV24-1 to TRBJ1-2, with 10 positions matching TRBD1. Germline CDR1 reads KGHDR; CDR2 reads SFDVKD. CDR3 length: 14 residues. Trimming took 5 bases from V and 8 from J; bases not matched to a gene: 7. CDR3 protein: CATSGPGQGQGYTF. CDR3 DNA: TGTGCCACCAGTGGACCGGGACAGGGGCAGGGCTACACCTTC.

The CDR3 protein is CAISEGGLNTEAFF. The CDR3 bases are TGTGCCATCAGTGAAGGTGGCCTCAACACTGAAGCTTTCTTT. The chain uses TRBV10-3 and TRBJ1-1, with D hard to call. The V and J ends lost 3 bases and 2 bases respectively, with 10 bases between them. Germline V gene data show CDR1 as ENHRY and CDR2 as SYGVKD. The length of the CDR3 is 14 residues.

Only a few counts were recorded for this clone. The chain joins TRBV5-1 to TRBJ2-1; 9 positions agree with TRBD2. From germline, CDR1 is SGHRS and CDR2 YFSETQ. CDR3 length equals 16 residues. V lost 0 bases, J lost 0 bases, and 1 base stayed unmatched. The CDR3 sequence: CASSLEAGGSYNEQFF. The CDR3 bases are TGCGCCAGCAGCTTGGAAGCGGGAGGCTCCTACAATGAGCAGTTCTTC.